This T cell receptor beta chain was profiled in a study of blood T cell repertoires in COVID-19. Here immunoSEQ multiplex PCR was the method, and the copy in TCRdb shows in-frame clones only, minus some. The sample lists approximately 210,000 clones, over 70% occurring once. The germline gives CDR1 SGHTS, CDR2 YDEGEE. This CDR3 contains 16 residues. Trimming shortened V by 4 bases and J by 8 bases, and 24 bases separated the two germline ends. This chain uses TRBV5-8 with TRBJ1-2; the D gene is possibly TRBD1 (6 bases). The sequence was obtained from a middle-aged man with active or convalescent COVID-19. The material sequenced was peripheral blood. As DNA, the CDR3 is TGTGCCAGCAGCGAATCCATCAGGGGCCCCTCTTGGGGCTACACCTTC. Translating it yields CASSESIRGPSWGYTF. The full variable domain, in which reference TRBV5-8 and TRBJ1-2 provide the parts outside the CDR3, is EAGVTQSPTHLIKTRGQQATLRCSPISGHTSVYWYQQALGLGLQFLLWYDEGEERNRGNFPPRFSGRQFPNYSSELNVNALELEDSALYLCASSESIRGPSWGYTFGSGTRLTVV.